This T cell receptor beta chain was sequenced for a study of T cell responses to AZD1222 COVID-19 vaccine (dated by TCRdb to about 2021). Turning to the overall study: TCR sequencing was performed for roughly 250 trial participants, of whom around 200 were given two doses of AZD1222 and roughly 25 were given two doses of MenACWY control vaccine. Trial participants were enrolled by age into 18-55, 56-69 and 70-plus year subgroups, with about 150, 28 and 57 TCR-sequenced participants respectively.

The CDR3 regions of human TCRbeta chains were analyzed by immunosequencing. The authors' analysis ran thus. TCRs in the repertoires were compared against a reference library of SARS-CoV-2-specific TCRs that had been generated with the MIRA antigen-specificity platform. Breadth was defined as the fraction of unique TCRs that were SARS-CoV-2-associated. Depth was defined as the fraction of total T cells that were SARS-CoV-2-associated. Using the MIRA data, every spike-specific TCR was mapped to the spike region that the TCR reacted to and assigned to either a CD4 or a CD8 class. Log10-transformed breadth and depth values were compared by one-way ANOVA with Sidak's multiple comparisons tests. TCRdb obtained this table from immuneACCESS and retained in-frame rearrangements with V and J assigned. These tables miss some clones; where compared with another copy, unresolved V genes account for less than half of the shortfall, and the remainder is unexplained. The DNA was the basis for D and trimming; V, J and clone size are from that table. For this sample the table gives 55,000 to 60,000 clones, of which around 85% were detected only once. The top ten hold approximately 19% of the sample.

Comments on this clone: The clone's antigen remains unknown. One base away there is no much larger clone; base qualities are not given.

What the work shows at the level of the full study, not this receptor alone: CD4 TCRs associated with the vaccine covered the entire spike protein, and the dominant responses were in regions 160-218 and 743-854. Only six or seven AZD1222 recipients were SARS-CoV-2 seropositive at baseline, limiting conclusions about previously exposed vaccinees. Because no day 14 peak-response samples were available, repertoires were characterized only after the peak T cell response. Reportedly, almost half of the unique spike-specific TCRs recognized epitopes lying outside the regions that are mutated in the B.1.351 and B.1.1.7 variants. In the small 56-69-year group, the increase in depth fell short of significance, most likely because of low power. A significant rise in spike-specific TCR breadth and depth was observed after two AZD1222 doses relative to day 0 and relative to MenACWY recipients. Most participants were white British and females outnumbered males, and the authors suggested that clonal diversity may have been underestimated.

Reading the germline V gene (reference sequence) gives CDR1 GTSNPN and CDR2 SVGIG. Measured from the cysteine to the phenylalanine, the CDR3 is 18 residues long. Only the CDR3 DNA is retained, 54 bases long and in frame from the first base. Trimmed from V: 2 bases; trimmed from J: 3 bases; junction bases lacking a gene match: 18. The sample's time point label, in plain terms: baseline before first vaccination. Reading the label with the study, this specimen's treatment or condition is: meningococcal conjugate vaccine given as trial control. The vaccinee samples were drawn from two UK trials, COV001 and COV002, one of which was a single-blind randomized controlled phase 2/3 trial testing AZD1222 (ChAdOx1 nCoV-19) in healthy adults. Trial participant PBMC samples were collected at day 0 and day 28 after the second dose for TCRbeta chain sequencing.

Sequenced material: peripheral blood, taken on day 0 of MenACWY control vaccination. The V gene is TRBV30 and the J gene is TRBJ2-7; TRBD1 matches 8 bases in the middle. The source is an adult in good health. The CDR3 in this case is CAWSPLPLSQGAIYEQYF. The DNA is TGTGCCTGGAGTCCTCTACCCCTAAGCCAGGGGGCTATCTACGAGCAGTACTTC.